This TCR beta chain appears in the sequencing data of a study of graft-versus-host responses after intestinal transplantation. Sequencing used immunoSEQ multiplex PCR; TCRdb keeps in-frame clones, though not all of them. The sample lists around 78,000 clones, more than 75% occurring once. Germline CDR1 and CDR2: SSHAT and FNYEAQ (reference sequence). This CDR3 comprises 16 residues. Concerning this clone itself: Its antigen remains unidentified. Compared with germline, one end of the junction differs, possibly owing to a read error.

Here the sequenced sample was unstimulated CD8+ T cells sorted from spleen or lymph node cells, taken before transplant. The clonotype originates from a human donor who was the organ donor for an intestinal transplant. The chain has TRBV7-7 and TRBJ2-4; possible D gene TRBD1, 5 bases. CDR3: CASRLGVSRKKNIQYF. The CDR3 coding sequence is TGTGCCAGCAGATTAGGGGTGAGTAGAAAGAAAAACATTCAGTACTTC.